The 6 T cell receptor beta chains in this list originate from one sample, sequenced in a study of blood T cell repertoires in COVID-19. Generated by immunoSEQ multiplex PCR, the TCRdb table keeps only in-frame clones and is missing some. This table has under 350,000 clones, roughly 85% appearing once. The sequencing sample was made of PBMCs or T cells enriched from blood (not recorded which). The receptors were gathered from a woman between 40 and 50 years old with acute COVID-19.

The chain links TRBV28 to TRBJ1-3; no clear D. Trimming removed 3 bases from V and 0 bases from J, with 9 bases in between. The CDR3 contains 15 residues. The V gene's germline CDR1 is MDHEN and CDR2 SYDVKM. The CDR3 DNA sequence: TGTGCCAGCAGTTTGCCCCAGGTCTCTGGAAACACCATATATTTT. Residues: CASSLPQVSGNTIYF.

The chain uses TRBV19 and TRBJ2-5; 12 bases are a match to TRBD2. There are 15 residues in the CDR3. Trimming removed 3 bases from V and 7 bases from J; junction bases left unmatched: 6. CDR1 LNHDA and CDR2 SQIVND come from the germline V gene (reference sequence). This CDR3 reads CASSMTSGGPGTQYF. CDR3 DNA sequence: TGTGCCAGTAGTATGACTAGCGGGGGCCCCGGGACCCAGTACTTC.

The genes are TRBV24-1 and TRBJ2-3; 9 bases are a match to TRBD2. The CDR3 covers 16 residues. After removal of 3 bases from V and 4 bases from J, the junction contained 7 bases not matched to a gene. Germline-derived CDR1 and CDR2 are KGHDR and SFDVKD. The CDR3 sequence: CATSDVSGGPSDTQYF. The CDR3 DNA reads as TGTGCCACCAGTGATGTGAGCGGGGGGCCTTCAGATACGCAGTATTTT.

The chain joins TRBV7-6 to TRBJ2-1, with 7 positions matching TRBD2. The CDR3 totals 16 residues. Germline CDR1 and CDR2: SGHVS and FNYEAQ. Unmatched junction bases numbered 7, after V lost 5 bases and J lost 0 bases. For the CDR3, the DNA is TGTGCCAGCAGCGGGGGTTCTAGCGGCTCCTACAATGAGCAGTTCTTC. This codes for CASSGGSSGSYNEQFF.

The V call is TRBV7-3, the J call TRBJ1-2; TRBD1 might be the D (6 bases). Germline V CDR1 and CDR2: SGHTA, FQGTGA. V shed 5 bases and J shed 8 bases, with 15 bases lying between them. This CDR3 is 13 amino acids long. This chain's CDR3 is CASSLRAGEGYTF. The CDR3 nucleotides are TGTGCCAGCAGCCTAAGGGCAGGGGAAGGCTACACCTTC.

The chain uses TRBV4-1 and TRBJ1-1; TRBD1 is a possible D gene (5 bases). The CDR3 has 13 residues. Germline V gives CDR1 MGHRA, CDR2 YSYEKL. The V and J ends lost 5 bases and 0 bases respectively, with 7 bases between them. The CDR3 nucleotides are TGCGCCAGCAGCAAGGGGTTGAACACTGAAGCTTTCTTT. Translated, it gives CASSKGLNTEAFF.